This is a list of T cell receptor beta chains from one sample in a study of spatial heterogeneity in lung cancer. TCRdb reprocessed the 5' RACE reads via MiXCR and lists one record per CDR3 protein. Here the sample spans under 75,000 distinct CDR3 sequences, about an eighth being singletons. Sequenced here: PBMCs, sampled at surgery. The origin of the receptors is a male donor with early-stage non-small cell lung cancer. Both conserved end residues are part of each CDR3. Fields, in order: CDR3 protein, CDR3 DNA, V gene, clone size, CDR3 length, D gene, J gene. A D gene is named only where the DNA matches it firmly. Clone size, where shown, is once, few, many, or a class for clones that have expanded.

CDR3: CASSSGPGQPQHF
DNA: TGTGCCAGCAGCTCAGGACCGGGCCAGCCCCAGCATTTT
V: TRBV7-2
size: many
length: 13
D: NA
J: TRBJ1-5

CDR3: CSAGTLGQGVTVRYGYTF
DNA: TGCAGTGCTGGCACCCTCGGACAGGGGGTAACAGTCCGGTATGGCTACACCTTC
V: TRBV20-1
size: many
length: 18
D: TRBD1
J: TRBJ1-2

CDR3: CASSLAVGGTGDTGELFF
DNA: TGCGCCAGCAGCTTGGCGGTTGGAGGGACTGGTGACACCGGGGAGCTGTTTTTT
V: TRBV5-1
size: once
length: 18
D: NA
J: TRBJ2-2

CDR3: CASSLDSGANVLTF
DNA: TGCGCCAGCAGCTTGGACTCTGGGGCCAACGTCCTGACTTTC
V: TRBV5-1
size: many
length: 14
D: NA
J: TRBJ2-6

CDR3: CASSEYPTLKDTQYF
DNA: TGTGCCAGCAGTGAATATCCAACCCTAAAAGATACGCAGTATTTT
V: TRBV25-1
size: NA
length: 15
D: NA
J: TRBJ2-3

CDR3: CASSPFPGTGYGYTF
DNA: TGTGCCAGCAGCCCATTCCCCGGGACAGGCTATGGCTACACCTTC
V: TRBV12-3/TRBV12-4
size: NA
length: 15
D: TRBD1
J: TRBJ1-2

CDR3: CASSQVVNTEAFF
DNA: TGCGCCAGCAGCCAAGTAGTGAACACTGAAGCTTTCTTT
V: TRBV4-1
size: NA
length: 13
D: NA
J: TRBJ1-1

CDR3: CASGAMNTEAFF
DNA: TGTGCCAGCGGTGCTATGAACACTGAAGCTTTCTTT
V: TRBV6-1
size: NA
length: 12
D: NA
J: TRBJ1-1

CDR3: CASRPSGRPEQYF
DNA: TGTGCCAGCAGACCTAGCGGGAGGCCCGAGCAGTACTTC
V: TRBV12-3/TRBV12-4
size: NA
length: 13
D: TRBD2
J: TRBJ2-7

CDR3: CASSPPGLAEGTQYF
DNA: TGTGCCAGCTCACCACCGGGCCTAGCGGAAGGGACCCAGTACTTC
V: TRBV18
size: NA
length: 15
D: TRBD2
J: TRBJ2-5

CDR3: CASRIKGGTSSYNEQFF
DNA: TGTGCCAGCAGAATAAAGGGCGGAACCAGCTCCTACAATGAGCAGTTCTTC
V: TRBV21-1
size: many
length: 17
D: NA
J: TRBJ2-1

CDR3: CAWVTGGTTDTQYF
DNA: TGTGCCTGGGTGACAGGGGGCACCACAGATACGCAGTATTTT
V: TRBV30
size: many
length: 14
D: TRBD1
J: TRBJ2-3

CDR3: CASSQMGYEAFF
DNA: TGTGCCAGCAGCCAAATGGGCTATGAAGCTTTCTTT
V: TRBV7-6
size: NA
length: 12
D: NA
J: TRBJ1-1

CDR3: CASRGQPNTEAFF
DNA: TGCGCCAGCCGGGGACAGCCGAACACTGAAGCTTTCTTT
V: TRBV5-1
size: NA
length: 13
D: TRBD1
J: TRBJ1-1

CDR3: CASSFAGTNYEQYF
DNA: TGTGCCAGCAGCTTCGCCGGGACCAACTACGAGCAGTACTTC
V: TRBV7-9
size: many
length: 14
D: NA
J: TRBJ2-7

CDR3: CSARDPVTSGRANEQFF
DNA: TGCAGTGCTAGAGACCCTGTTACTAGCGGGAGGGCCAATGAGCAGTTCTTC
V: TRBV20-1
size: many
length: 17
D: TRBD2
J: TRBJ2-1

CDR3: CSVGRTNYEQYF
DNA: TGCAGCGTTGGGAGGACTAACTACGAGCAGTACTTC
V: TRBV29-1
size: NA
length: 12
D: NA
J: TRBJ2-7

CDR3: CATSRRAGGGEQYF
DNA: TGTGCCACCTCCAGGAGGGCCGGGGGGGGCGAGCAGTACTTC
V: TRBV15
size: few
length: 14
D: TRBD2
J: TRBJ2-7

CDR3: CASSETSGQGFRAQYF
DNA: TGTGCCAGCAGCGAAACCTCGGGACAGGGGTTTCGCGCGCAGTATTTT
V: TRBV27
size: NA
length: 16
D: TRBD1
J: TRBJ2-3

CDR3: CASSIGQPYNEQFF
DNA: TGCGCCAGCAGCATAGGACAGCCCTACAATGAGCAGTTCTTC
V: TRBV5-1
size: many
length: 14
D: NA
J: TRBJ2-1

CDR3: CASPTPARQGHNQPQHF
DNA: TGTGCCAGCCCAACTCCCGCAAGACAGGGCCACAATCAGCCCCAGCATTTT
V: TRBV18
size: few
length: 17
D: TRBD1
J: TRBJ1-5

CDR3: CAIRHEGAFMNTEAFF
DNA: TGTGCCATCAGGCACGAGGGGGCTTTTATGAACACTGAAGCTTTCTTT
V: TRBV10-3
size: NA
length: 16
D: TRBD1
J: TRBJ1-1

CDR3: CASGTTTGPYGGYTF
DNA: TGTGCCAGTGGAACCACGACAGGGCCCTATGGAGGCTACACCTTC
V: TRBV19
size: many
length: 15
D: TRBD1
J: TRBJ1-2

CDR3: CASSQQGSTDTQYF
DNA: TGTGCCAGTAGCCAGCAGGGGAGCACAGATACGCAGTATTTT
V: TRBV19
size: NA
length: 14
D: NA
J: TRBJ2-3

CDR3: CAWSVRSARDMNTEAFF
DNA: TGTGCCTGGAGTGTACGGTCAGCGAGAGACATGAACACTGAAGCTTTCTTT
V: TRBV30
size: NA
length: 17
D: NA
J: TRBJ1-1

CDR3: CASSLSGEAFF
DNA: TGTGCCAGCAGTTTGAGCGGTGAAGCTTTCTTT
V: TRBV12-3/TRBV12-4
size: many
length: 11
D: NA
J: TRBJ1-1

CDR3: CASSFYPGQGNTEAFF
DNA: TGTGCCAGCAGCTTCTACCCGGGACAGGGGAATACTGAAGCTTTCTTT
V: TRBV5-6
size: many
length: 16
D: TRBD1
J: TRBJ1-1